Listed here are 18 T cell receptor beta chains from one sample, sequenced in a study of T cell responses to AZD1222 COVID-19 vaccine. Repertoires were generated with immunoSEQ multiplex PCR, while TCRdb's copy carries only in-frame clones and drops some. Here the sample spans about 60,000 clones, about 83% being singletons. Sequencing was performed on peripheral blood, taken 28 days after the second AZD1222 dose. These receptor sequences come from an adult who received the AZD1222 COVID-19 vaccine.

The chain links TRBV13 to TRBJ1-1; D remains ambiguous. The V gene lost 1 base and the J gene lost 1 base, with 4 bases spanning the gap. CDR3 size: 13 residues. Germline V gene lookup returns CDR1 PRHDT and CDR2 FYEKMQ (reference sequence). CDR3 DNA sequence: TGTGCCAGCAGCTTAGAGGAGAACACTGAAGCTTTCTTT. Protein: CASSLEENTEAFF.

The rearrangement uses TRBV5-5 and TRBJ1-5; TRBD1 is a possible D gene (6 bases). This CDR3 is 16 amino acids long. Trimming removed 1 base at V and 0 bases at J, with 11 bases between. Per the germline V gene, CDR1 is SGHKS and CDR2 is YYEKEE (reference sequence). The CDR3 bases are TGTGCCAGCAGCTTGTATGGAGGGGGTAGCAATCAGCCCCAGCATTTT. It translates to CASSLYGGGSNQPQHF.

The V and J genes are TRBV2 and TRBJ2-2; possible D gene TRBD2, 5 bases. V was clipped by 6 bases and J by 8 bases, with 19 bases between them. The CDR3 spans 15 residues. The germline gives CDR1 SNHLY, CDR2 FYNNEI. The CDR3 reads CASRALGGPEGELFF. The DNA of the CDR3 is TGTGCCAGCAGGGCACTCGGCGGGCCTGAGGGGGAGCTGTTTTTT. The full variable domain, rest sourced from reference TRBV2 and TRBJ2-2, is EPEVTQTPSHQVTQMGQEVILRCVPISNHLYFYWYRQILGQKVEFLVSFYNNEISEKSEIFDDQFSVERPDGSNFTLKIRSTKLEDSAMYFCASRALGGPEGELFFGEGSRLTVL.

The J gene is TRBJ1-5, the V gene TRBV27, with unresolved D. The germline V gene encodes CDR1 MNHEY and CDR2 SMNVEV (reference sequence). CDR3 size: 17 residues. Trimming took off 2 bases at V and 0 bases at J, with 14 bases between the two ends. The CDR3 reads CASSLRADSYSNQPQHF. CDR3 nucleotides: TGTGCCAGCAGTTTACGGGCCGATAGTTATAGCAATCAGCCCCAGCATTTT.

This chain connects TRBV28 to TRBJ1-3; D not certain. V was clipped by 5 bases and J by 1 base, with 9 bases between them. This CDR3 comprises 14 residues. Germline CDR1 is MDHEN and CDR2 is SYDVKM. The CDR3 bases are TGTGCCAGCAGTCGGGGAGGTTCTGGAAACACCATATATTTT. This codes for CASSRGGSGNTIYF. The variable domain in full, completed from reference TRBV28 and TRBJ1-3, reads DVKVTQSSRYLVKRTGEKVFLECVQDMDHENMFWYRQDPGLGLRLIYFSYDVKMKEKGDIPEGYSVSREKKERFSLILESASTNQTSMYLCASSRGGSGNTIYFGEGSWLTVV.

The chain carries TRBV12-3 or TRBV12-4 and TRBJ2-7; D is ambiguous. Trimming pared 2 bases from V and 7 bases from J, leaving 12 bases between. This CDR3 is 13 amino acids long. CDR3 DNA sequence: TGTGCCAGCAGTTTACAAGGATCGAGGGAGCAGTACTTC. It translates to CASSLQGSREQYF.

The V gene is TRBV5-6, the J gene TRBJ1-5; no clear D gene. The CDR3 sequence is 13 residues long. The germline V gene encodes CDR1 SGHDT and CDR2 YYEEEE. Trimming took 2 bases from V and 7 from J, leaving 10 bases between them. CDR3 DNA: TGTGCCAGCAGCTTAGGGTTAGGGCAGCCCCAGCATTTT. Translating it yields CASSLGLGQPQHF.

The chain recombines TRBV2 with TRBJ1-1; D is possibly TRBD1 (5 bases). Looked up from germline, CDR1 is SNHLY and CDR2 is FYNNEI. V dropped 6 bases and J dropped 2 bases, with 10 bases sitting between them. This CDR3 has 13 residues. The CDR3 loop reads CASSGDFNTEAFF. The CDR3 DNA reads TGTGCCAGCAGCGGGGACTTCAACACTGAAGCTTTCTTT.

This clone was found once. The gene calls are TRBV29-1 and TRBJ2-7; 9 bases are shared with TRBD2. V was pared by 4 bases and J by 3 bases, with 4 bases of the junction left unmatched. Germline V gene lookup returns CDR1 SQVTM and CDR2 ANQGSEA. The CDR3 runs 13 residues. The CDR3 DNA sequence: TGCAGCGTTGGGCTAGCGGGGAGCTACGAGCAGTACTTC. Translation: CSVGLAGSYEQYF.

The CDR3 DNA is TGTGCCATCAGTGAGTCCGGGCACGGCGGGGAGCTGTTTTTT. Translation gives CAISESGHGGELFF. The chain uses TRBV10-3 and TRBJ2-2; no definite D call. The germline CDR1 and CDR2 sequences are ENHRY and SYGVKD. There are 14 residues in the CDR3. V dropped 0 bases and J dropped 7 bases, with 9 bases sitting between them.

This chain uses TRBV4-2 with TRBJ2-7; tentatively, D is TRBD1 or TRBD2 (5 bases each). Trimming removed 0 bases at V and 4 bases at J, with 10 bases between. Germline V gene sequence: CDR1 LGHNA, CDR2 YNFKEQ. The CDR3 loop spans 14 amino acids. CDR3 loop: CASSQDGGRYEQYF. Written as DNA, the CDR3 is TGTGCCAGCAGCCAAGATGGGGGACGTTACGAGCAGTACTTC.

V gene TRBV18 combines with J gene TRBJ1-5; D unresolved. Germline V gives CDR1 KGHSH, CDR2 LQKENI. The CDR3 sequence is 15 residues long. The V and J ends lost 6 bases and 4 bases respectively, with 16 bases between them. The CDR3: CASSPTGAPNQPQHF. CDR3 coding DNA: TGTGCCAGCTCCCCGACCGGCGCCCCGAATCAGCCCCAGCATTTT.

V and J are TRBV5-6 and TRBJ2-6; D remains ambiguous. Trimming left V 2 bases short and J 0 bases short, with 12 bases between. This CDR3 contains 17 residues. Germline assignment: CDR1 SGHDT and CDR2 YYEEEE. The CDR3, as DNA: TGTGCCAGCAGCTTTTGGGCCCCAGGCTCTGGGGCCAACGTCCTGACTTTC. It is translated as CASSFWAPGSGANVLTF.

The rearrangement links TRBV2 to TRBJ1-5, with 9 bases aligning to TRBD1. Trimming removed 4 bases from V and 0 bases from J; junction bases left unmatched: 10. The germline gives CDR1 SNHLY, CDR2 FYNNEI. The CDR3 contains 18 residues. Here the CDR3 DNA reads TGTGCCAGCAGTGCCCTCGCCGGGGGACAGGGTAGCAATCAGCCCCAGCATTTT. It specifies CASSALAGGQGSNQPQHF.

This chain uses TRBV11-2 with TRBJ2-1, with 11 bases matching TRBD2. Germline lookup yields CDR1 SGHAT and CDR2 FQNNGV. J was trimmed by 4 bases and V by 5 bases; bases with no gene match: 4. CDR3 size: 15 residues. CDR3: CASSLASGGYNEQFF. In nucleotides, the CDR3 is TGTGCCAGCAGCCTAGCTAGCGGGGGGTACAATGAGCAGTTCTTC.

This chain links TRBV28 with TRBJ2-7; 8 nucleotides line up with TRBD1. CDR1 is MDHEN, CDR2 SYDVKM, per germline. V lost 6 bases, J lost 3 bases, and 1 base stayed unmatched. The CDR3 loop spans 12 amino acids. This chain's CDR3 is CASSTGGYEQYF. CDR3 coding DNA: TGTGCCAGCAGCACAGGGGGCTACGAGCAGTACTTC.

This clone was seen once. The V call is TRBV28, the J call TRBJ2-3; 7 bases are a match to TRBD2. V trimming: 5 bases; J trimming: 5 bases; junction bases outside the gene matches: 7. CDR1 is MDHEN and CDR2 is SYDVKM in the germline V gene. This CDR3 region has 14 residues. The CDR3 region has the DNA TGTGCCAGCAGTCCGGGGGGACGGGGAGATACGCAGTATTTT. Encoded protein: CASSPGGRGDTQYF.

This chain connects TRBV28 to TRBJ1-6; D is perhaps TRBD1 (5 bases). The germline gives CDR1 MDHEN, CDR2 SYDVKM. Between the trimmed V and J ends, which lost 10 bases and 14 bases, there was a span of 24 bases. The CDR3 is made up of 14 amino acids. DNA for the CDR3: TGTGCCACCCTCCCTGGGACGTCCGTCGGAGCCCTCCACTTT. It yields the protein CATLPGTSVGALHF. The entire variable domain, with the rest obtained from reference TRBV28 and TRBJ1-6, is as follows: DVKVTQSSRYLVKRTGEKVFLECVQDMDHENMFWYRQDPGLGLRLIYFSYDVKMKEKGDIPEGYSVSREKKERFSLILESASTNQTSMYLCATLPGTSVGALHFGNGTRLTVT.